The clone carrying this T cell receptor (beta chain) was counted once. This entry is derived from a study of blood T cell repertoires in COVID-19. Study background: Material from acute and convalescent COVID-19 was sourced from the United States, Italy and Spain. PBMCs, B-cell-depleted T cells, or T cells were the source of the cDNA or gDNA that made up the material.

Germline-derived CDR1 and CDR2 are SGHAT and FQNNGV. The V gene end was trimmed by 4 bases and the J gene end by 9 bases; junction bases not matched to a gene: 8. The CDR3 has 14 residues. Original analysis: Estimation of nucleated cell counts was performed using reference gene primer amplification. Sequenced by immunoSEQ multiplex PCR; TCRdb stores in-frame clones only, minus some. For V, J and clone size, that table is used; D and trimming come from the DNA. The profile shows 200,000 to 300,000 clones, about 89% of them singletons. This TCR was sampled from a woman in her 40s who had recovered from COVID-19. Sequencing was performed on peripheral blood. The chain links TRBV11-2 to TRBJ2-1, with 8 bases matching TRBD2. Here the CDR3 reads CASSSGHRGGEQFF. The CDR3 DNA sequence: TGTGCCAGCAGCTCGGGACACCGGGGGGGTGAGCAGTTCTTC.